The subject of this entry is one T cell receptor beta chain. Its specific antigen is unknown. Qualities for individual bases were not recorded, and no much larger clone is one base off. This record belongs to a study of blood T cell repertoires in COVID-19 (dated by TCRdb to 2020 to 2021). Describing the broader study: Samples covering the acute and convalescent phases of COVID-19 were provided by collaborators in the United States, Italy and Spain. The prospective study material was composed of cDNA or gDNA derived from T cells, B-cell-depleted T cells, or PBMCs. Deeply sampled blood TCRbeta repertoires from subjects exposed to, actively infected with, or recovered from COVID-19 were included in the dataset. The repertoires were released in a freely available public database intended as a resource for research on the immune response to SARS-CoV-2. The samples were drawn from two sources: the first 160 participants of the ongoing ImmuneRACE study, and over 1,000 subjects contributed by 6 global collaborators. A de-identified subject ID, COVID-19 status, age in years and sex were almost always included in the sample metadata. HLA class I and class II types, where available, came from metadata supplied by the sample provider rather than from assay-based typing. Findings and caveats that apply to the study as a whole: How much clinical and demographic metadata was included differed by source and by participant, and the metadata was provided uncurated.

The trim is 3 bases for V and 6 bases for J, with a gap of 13 bases between the germline ends. From its cysteine to its phenylalanine, the CDR3 spans 15 amino acids. Solely the CDR3 DNA is kept, with 45 bases framed from the first base. For CDR1 and CDR2, the germline V gene (reference sequence) lists SGHNT and YYREEE. TCRbeta CDR3 regions were amplified from genomic DNA by means of the immunoSEQ Assay, a bias-controlled multiplex PCR. The published analysis was carried out like this. The number of nucleated cells in each sample was estimated by amplification of reference gene primers within the assay. To quantify the absolute abundance of each unique TCRbeta CDR3 rearrangement, sequence reads were collapsed and filtered. Productive Simpson clonality was computed per sample as the square root of Simpson's diversity index over productive rearrangements. TCRdb provides this immuneACCESS table in a form limited to in-frame rearrangements. Some clones are lacking; in checked studies, under half of them reflect an unresolved V gene, and why the rest are absent is not known. The V and J calls and the clone size are those of that table, but D and trimming were determined from the DNA. In this sample the table shows just under 70,000 clones, about nine tenths of which occur a single time. Clones ranked in the top ten supply roughly 8.1% of the sample.

Each collaborating institution followed its own protocols to collect whole blood in K2EDTA tubes. For TCRbeta analysis, collaborator samples were shipped as frozen whole blood, as isolated PBMCs, or as DNA extracted from either sample type. Material: peripheral blood. The sequence is built from TRBV5-4 and TRBJ1-6; TRBD1 is a possible D gene, resting on 5 matching bases. The clonotype originates from a man aged 30-40 years with acute or convalescent COVID-19. The sequenced DNA is TGTGCCAGCAGCTCACGGGGCGGGGGTAATTCACCCCTCCACTTT. This translates into CASSSRGGGNSPLHF.